These 31 T cell receptor beta chains share one sample of origin, sequenced in a study of beta chain features in type 1 diabetes. Expressed TCRB transcripts were sequenced because the entire RNA isolate underwent reverse transcription. The protocol was immunoSEQ multiplex PCR, while the TCRdb copy is restricted to in-frame clones and leaves out a portion. The data hold 500,000 to 700,000 clones, with 15% to 19% observed a single time. The sample consisted of naive CD4+ T cells from blood. These receptors all stem from a man younger than 30 in good health.

This clone turned up a few times. The chain couples TRBV9 to TRBJ2-2, with D hard to call. The CDR3 is 14 amino acids. The V end lost 0 bases, the J end lost 1 base, and 4 bases lay between the germline ends. Germline V lookup: CDR1 SGDLS, CDR2 YYNGEE. As DNA, the CDR3 is TGTGCCAGCAGCGTAGAAGGGAACACCGGGGAGCTGTTTTTT. This codes for CASSVEGNTGELFF.

The chain has TRBV28 and TRBJ2-3, with 10 bases matching TRBD2. This CDR3 region has 15 residues. CDR1 and CDR2 (germline): MDHEN, SYDVKM. The V and J ends lost 6 bases and 9 bases, in that order; junction bases with no gene match: 12. CDR3 bases: TGTGCCAGCAGCACTTTAGCGGGGGGAAAGGGGACGCAGTATTTT. Translated, it gives CASSTLAGGKGTQYF.

As for this clone: Other DNA variants within this sample encode the same CDR3. The V call is TRBV6-5, the J call TRBJ1-6; D is ambiguous. In germline, CDR1 is MNHEY, CDR2 SVGAGI. With 0 bases removed from V and 7 bases from J, the gap between germline ends came to 4 bases. The CDR3 loop spans 13 amino acids. DNA of the CDR3: TGTGCCAGCAGTTACTCGGGGAATTCACCCCTCCACTTT. It yields the protein CASSYSGNSPLHF.

This clone was seen more than once but under ten times. This sequence joins TRBV7-2 and TRBJ1-4; possibly TRBD1 for D (5 bases). The germline gives CDR1 SGHTA, CDR2 FQGNSA. This CDR3 has 15 residues. Trimming took 5 bases from V and 8 from J, leaving 18 bases between them. CDR3: CASSPQAGHREKLFF. The CDR3 DNA sequence: TGTGCCAGCAGCCCGCAGGCAGGGCACCGAGAAAAACTGTTTTTT.

This clone was detected only a few times. The CDR3 loop reads CASSLTSGPAEQYF. The CDR3 bases are TGTGCCAGCAGCCTCACTAGCGGTCCCGCCGAGCAGTACTTC. The chain carries TRBV7-9 and TRBJ2-7; 8 nucleotides line up with TRBD2. J was trimmed by 6 bases and V by 5 bases; bases with no gene match: 9. CDR1 is SEHNR, CDR2 FQNEAQ, per germline (reference sequence). The CDR3 is made up of 14 amino acids.

This clone has a handful of counts. The V call is TRBV2, the J call TRBJ2-7; TRBD1 aligns across 9 bases. Germline-derived CDR1 and CDR2 are SNHLY and FYNNEI. V trimming: 6 bases; J trimming: 3 bases; junction bases outside the gene matches: 3. The CDR3 has 13 residues. The CDR3 nucleotides read TGTGCCAGCAGAGGACAGGGGCACTACGAGCAGTACTTC. Protein: CASRGQGHYEQYF.

This clone has more than one count but fewer than ten. The chain recombines TRBV13 with TRBJ2-2; 7 nucleotides line up with TRBD2. The ends lost 1 base at V and 4 bases at J; junction bases unmatched: 6. The CDR3 has 16 amino acids. Germline V gives CDR1 PRHDT, CDR2 FYEKMQ (reference sequence). The CDR3: CASSLEAGSGTGELFF. The CDR3 nucleotides read TGTGCCAGCAGCTTAGAAGCGGGATCGGGCACCGGGGAGCTGTTTTTT.

The V and J genes are TRBV30 and TRBJ2-5, with a weak D call TRBD2 (5 bases). CDR3 size: 11 residues. V gave up 0 bases and J gave up 10 bases, with 9 bases separating them. Germline CDR1 is GTSNPN and CDR2 is SVGIG (reference sequence). The CDR3 reads CAWSVGRGQYF. The CDR3 DNA reads as TGTGCCTGGAGTGTGGGGAGAGGCCAGTACTTC.

The CDR3 is CASSSRGRRTEAFF. In nucleotides, the CDR3 is TGTGCCAGCAGTTCCAGGGGTCGTCGCACTGAAGCTTTCTTT. The chain combines TRBV27 with TRBJ1-1; TRBD1 is a possible D gene (6 bases). V shed 4 bases and J shed 4 bases, with 13 bases lying between them. The CDR3 extends over 14 amino acids. CDR1 and CDR2 from the germline V gene are MNHEY and SMNVEV (reference sequence).

This clone was counted between two and nine times. The chain is built from TRBV10-3 and TRBJ2-3; 8 bases are shared with TRBD1. Germline V gives CDR1 ENHRY, CDR2 SYGVKD. Trimming took 10 bases from V and 5 from J; bases not matched to a gene: 17. This CDR3 has 16 amino acids. The CDR3, as DNA: TGTGCCACCACCCGCGATGTTGGCAGGGGGCAAGATACGCAGTATTTT. This sequence encodes CATTRDVGRGQDTQYF.

This clone was picked up a small number of times. This rearrangement joins TRBV27 to TRBJ1-5; D possibly corresponds to TRBD1 (5 bases). V was cut by 6 bases and J by 2 bases, with 17 bases left in between. The CDR3 is 16 residues long. Germline lookup yields CDR1 MNHEY and CDR2 SMNVEV (reference sequence). The DNA for the CDR3 is TGTGCCAGCAGCCTCCGTCACGGGGACGGCAATCAGCCCCAGCATTTT. Translation gives CASSLRHGDGNQPQHF.

This clone was counted only a few times. The CDR3 DNA follows: TGTGCCAGCAGCTTTTCCCCTGGATCGGGCCCAGGGACCTACAATGAGCAGTTCTTC. It encodes CASSFSPGSGPGTYNEQFF. V is TRBV11-2 and J is TRBJ2-1, with a possible D match to TRBD1 (5 bases). The CDR3 is made up of 19 amino acids. Germline V gene data show CDR1 as SGHAT and CDR2 as FQNNGV. Trimming pared 3 bases from V and 2 bases from J, leaving 23 bases between.

The chain joins TRBV10-3 to TRBJ1-6, with 7 bases aligning to TRBD1. The germline gives CDR1 ENHRY, CDR2 SYGVKD. The trim removed 8 bases at V and 5 bases at J, leaving 12 bases unmatched. This CDR3 contains 16 residues. The chain's CDR3 is CAIGNNGTANNSPLHF. CDR3 coding DNA: TGTGCCATCGGGAATAATGGGACAGCTAATAATTCACCCCTCCACTTT.

The gene calls are TRBV5-1 and TRBJ2-1, with 8 bases identical to TRBD2. This CDR3 contains 16 residues. Per germline, CDR1 SGHRS and CDR2 YFSETQ. V shed 2 bases and J 7 bases; nucleotides not matched to a gene: 11. The CDR3 sequence is CASSLRAGVVGNEQFF. DNA of the CDR3: TGCGCCAGCAGCTTAAGAGCGGGAGTTGTTGGGAATGAGCAGTTCTTC.

The sample holds a few counts of this clone. V gene TRBV19 combines with J gene TRBJ2-1, with unresolved D. Trimming removed 2 bases from V and 8 bases from J, with 4 bases in between. Looked up from germline, CDR1 is LNHDA and CDR2 is SQIVND (reference sequence). The CDR3 is 11 amino acids. CDR3 coding DNA: TGTGCCAGTAGTATATCTGATGAGCAGTTCTTC. Residues: CASSISDEQFF. Supplemented by reference TRBV19 and TRBJ2-1, the full variable domain reads DGGITQSPKYLFRKEGQNVTLSCEQNLNHDAMYWYRQDPGQGLRLIYYSQIVNDFQKGDIAEGYSVSREKKESFPLTVTSAQKNPTAFYLCASSISDEQFFGPGTRLTVL.

In DNA, the CDR3 is TGTGCCAGCAGCAGGGAAACCGGGGAGCTGTTTTTT. Translated, it gives CASSRETGELFF. The chain recombines TRBV27 with TRBJ2-2; D possibly corresponds to TRBD1 (5 bases). With 6 bases removed from V and 5 bases from J, the gap between germline ends came to 7 bases. The CDR3 spans 12 residues. Looked up from germline, CDR1 is MNHEY and CDR2 is SMNVEV (reference sequence).

The chain joins TRBV27 to TRBJ1-2, with 8 positions matching TRBD1. Per the germline V gene, CDR1 is MNHEY and CDR2 is SMNVEV (reference sequence). V lost 5 bases, J lost 3 bases, and 8 bases stayed unmatched. The CDR3 totals 15 residues. CDR3 nucleotide sequence: TGTGCCAGCAGTCTCCAACGGGACAGGCACTATGGCTACACCTTC. It encodes CASSLQRDRHYGYTF.

This chain links TRBV27 with TRBJ2-3; TRBD2 aligns across 9 bases. With V trimmed by 4 bases and J by 7 bases, 9 bases remained unmatched. Per the germline V gene, CDR1 is MNHEY and CDR2 is SMNVEV (reference sequence). The CDR3 covers 15 residues. CDR3 coding DNA: TGTGCCAGCAGTTCTCGGGGGACTAGCCTGAATACGCAGTATTTT. Amino acids: CASSSRGTSLNTQYF.

This chain connects TRBV5-1 to TRBJ2-2, with D possibly TRBD2 on 6 matching bases. Trimming left V 4 bases short and J 2 bases short, with 21 bases between. This CDR3 region has 18 residues. Germline V gene lookup returns CDR1 SGHRS and CDR2 YFSETQ. This CDR3 is CASSALARTPFNTGELFF. DNA for the CDR3: TGCGCCAGCAGCGCACTAGCAAGGACTCCCTTTAACACCGGGGAGCTGTTTTTT. Drawing the rest from reference TRBV5-1 and TRBJ2-2, the complete variable domain is KAGVTQTPRYLIKTRGQQVTLSCSPISGHRSVSWYQQTPGQGLQFLFEYFSETQRNKGNFPGRFSGRQFSNSRSEMNVSTLELGDSALYLCASSALARTPFNTGELFFGEGSRLTVL.

The chain links TRBV6-4 to TRBJ1-1; D uncertain. The CDR3 covers 13 residues. V lost 2 bases and J lost 0, with 4 bases in between. Germline-derived CDR1 and CDR2 are MRHNA and SNTAGT. In DNA form, the CDR3 reads TGTGCCAGCAGTGACCAGGTGAACACTGAAGCTTTCTTT. It is translated as CASSDQVNTEAFF.

Only a few counts were recorded for this clone. The V gene is TRBV29-1, the J gene TRBJ1-1; D is possibly TRBD1 (6 bases). The V gene's germline CDR1 is SQVTM and CDR2 ANQGSEA. This CDR3 region has 12 residues. Trimming took 6 bases from V and 5 from J, leaving 13 bases between them. As DNA, the CDR3 is TGCAGCGTACAGGGATTGGGGACTGAAGCTTTCTTT. Protein: CSVQGLGTEAFF.

This clone appeared a few times. J is TRBJ2-2 and V is TRBV4-1, with 8 bases fitting TRBD2. Per the germline V gene, CDR1 is MGHRA and CDR2 is YSYEKL. V was clipped by 0 bases and J by 3 bases; unmatched bases: 9. There are 18 residues in the CDR3. The CDR3 loop reads CASSQDKNGRADTGELFF. As DNA, the CDR3 is TGCGCCAGCAGCCAAGATAAGAACGGGAGGGCCGACACCGGGGAGCTGTTTTTT.

V gene TRBV14 combines with J gene TRBJ1-4; the D gene is possibly TRBD1 (5 bases). The CDR3 loop spans 16 amino acids. V was cut by 1 base and J by 6 bases, with 15 bases left in between. Germline-derived CDR1 and CDR2 are SGHDN and FVKESK. CDR3 in DNA: TGTGCCAGCAGCCAAGGATGGGGGAAAGGGCATGAAAAACTGTTTTTT. Protein: CASSQGWGKGHEKLFF.

The rearrangement uses TRBV18 and TRBJ2-5; 11 bases match TRBD1. The CDR3 loop spans 17 amino acids. V shed 3 bases and J 5 bases; nucleotides not matched to a gene: 11. Germline CDR1 and CDR2: KGHSH and LQKENI. CDR3 DNA: TGTGCCAGCTCACCCGCCTCCAGGACAGGGGGCTTGGAGACCCAGTACTTC. Translating gives CASSPASRTGGLETQYF.

For the CDR3, the DNA is TGTGCCAGCTTTCCCCTGGGCCAGCCCCAGCATTTT. As protein: CASFPLGQPQHF. The chain employs TRBV18 and TRBJ1-5, with unresolved D. Germline lookup yields CDR1 KGHSH and CDR2 LQKENI. The CDR3 length is 12 residues. Trimming shortened V by 7 bases and J by 7 bases, and 11 bases separated the two germline ends.

The chain has TRBV6-5 and TRBJ1-3; a weak D match, TRBD1 (5 bases). CDR1 is MNHEY, CDR2 SVGAGI, per germline. V shed 5 bases and J shed 1 base, with 9 bases lying between them. This CDR3 has 14 amino acids. The CDR3 protein is CASSRQFSGNTIYF. The CDR3 region has the DNA TGTGCCAGCAGTCGACAGTTTTCTGGAAACACCATATATTTT.

As to this clone: A much larger clone differs by one base, so this may be a read error. V gene TRBV7-6 combines with J gene TRBJ1-1, with unresolved D. V gave up 3 bases and J gave up 1 base, with 6 bases separating them. The CDR3 length is 13 residues. Germline V lookup: CDR1 SGHVS, CDR2 FNYEAQ. The chain's CDR3 is CASSFQENTEAFF. The CDR3 coding sequence is TGTGCCAGCAGCTTCCAGGAGAACACTGAAGCTTTCTTT.

This clone has more than one count but fewer than ten. This chain uses TRBV5-1 with TRBJ2-7; D may match TRBD1 or TRBD2 (5 bases each). V was cut by 4 bases and J by 2 bases, with 16 bases left in between. Germline V CDR1 and CDR2: SGHRS, YFSETQ. The CDR3 sequence is 15 residues long. The CDR3 sequence is CASSPGEWTTYEQYF. The CDR3 nucleotides read TGCGCCAGCAGCCCCGGGGAGTGGACAACCTACGAGCAGTACTTC.

The chain recombines TRBV5-4 with TRBJ2-3, with no clear D. The CDR3 covers 13 residues. Germline V gene lookup returns CDR1 SGHNT and CDR2 YYREEE (reference sequence). Trimming took 5 bases from V and 2 from J, leaving 9 bases between them. CDR3 residues: CASSADFTDTQYF. DNA for the CDR3: TGTGCCAGCAGTGCTGACTTCACAGATACGCAGTATTTT. The variable domain in full, with the rest retrieved from reference TRBV5-4 and TRBJ2-3, is ETGVTQSPTHLIKTRGQQVTLRCSSQSGHNTVSWYQQALGQGPQFIFQYYREEENGRGNFPPRFSGLQFPNYSSELNVNALELDDSALYLCASSADFTDTQYFGPGTRLTVL.

V usage is TRBV25-1 and J usage is TRBJ1-4; D is unclear. CDR3 length: 15 amino acids. Germline CDR1 MGHDK, CDR2 SYGVNS. The V end was cut by 8 bases, the J end by 0 bases, with 13 bases between. This CDR3 reads CASAWASATNEKLFF. The CDR3 bases are TGTGCCAGCGCGTGGGCTTCAGCAACTAATGAAAAACTGTTTTTT.

This clone was recorded a few times. The rearrangement uses TRBV2 and TRBJ1-2; TRBD1 matches 9 bases. J lost 4 bases, V lost 7 bases, and 7 bases had no gene match. From germline, CDR1 is SNHLY and CDR2 FYNNEI. The CDR3 sequence is 14 residues long. CDR3 in DNA: TGTGCCAGCAATACAGGGGGCGTAGGCTATGGCTACACCTTC. Amino acids: CASNTGGVGYGYTF.